A single sample gave rise to the 12 T cell receptor beta chains below, sequenced in a study of cytomegalovirus exposure and HLA in healthy donors. PCR used 60 Vbeta primers and 13 Jbeta primers. Using immunoSEQ multiplex PCR, the repertoire was profiled, and TCRdb retains in-frame clones only, with some absent. Seen here are fewer than 250,000 clones, about 77% observed once, and the top ten hold 2.1%. The sequenced material came from PBMCs. The receptor source for this set is a woman between 25 and 40 years old in good health and CMV-seropositive.

This chain links TRBV5-1 with TRBJ1-4, with 8 bases matching TRBD1. The germline V gene has CDR1 SGHRS and CDR2 YFSETQ. The CDR3 consists of 15 residues. The trim removed 1 base at V and 8 bases at J, leaving 7 bases unmatched. The CDR3 DNA reads as TGCGCCAGCAGCTTGACAGGACAGGGTCGGGAAAAACTGTTTTTT. Translating it yields CASSLTGQGREKLFF. The full variable domain, its missing parts supplied by reference TRBV5-1 and TRBJ1-4, is KAGVTQTPRYLIKTRGQQVTLSCSPISGHRSVSWYQQTPGQGLQFLFEYFSETQRNKGNFPGRFSGRQFSNSRSEMNVSTLELGDSALYLCASSLTGQGREKLFFGSGTQLSVL.

The chain is built from TRBV5-1 and TRBJ2-2; D not resolved. CDR1 and CDR2 (germline): SGHRS, YFSETQ. There are 14 residues in the CDR3. Trimming took 0 bases from V and 2 from J, leaving 5 bases between them. The DNA of the CDR3 is TGCGCCAGCAGCTTGGGAACTAACACCGGGGAGCTGTTTTTT. Translated, it gives CASSLGTNTGELFF.

The rearrangement joins TRBV5-1 to TRBJ1-2; 9 bases fit TRBD1. Germline V gene data show CDR1 as SGHRS and CDR2 as YFSETQ. The ends lost 4 bases at V and 6 bases at J; junction bases unmatched: 4. This CDR3 region has 13 residues. This CDR3 reads CASSRGDRDGYTF. The CDR3 bases are TGCGCCAGCAGCCGTGGGGACAGGGATGGCTACACCTTC. Variable domain in full (rest from reference TRBV5-1 and TRBJ1-2): KAGVTQTPRYLIKTRGQQVTLSCSPISGHRSVSWYQQTPGQGLQFLFEYFSETQRNKGNFPGRFSGRQFSNSRSEMNVSTLELGDSALYLCASSRGDRDGYTFGSGTRLTVV.

This chain's CDR3 is CATSRDLLGATSVDTIYF. In DNA form, the CDR3 reads TGTGCCACCAGCAGAGATCTCTTGGGGGCGACGTCGGTAGACACCATATATTTT. This chain joins TRBV15 and TRBJ1-3; D may be TRBD1 (6 bases). Trimming pared 0 bases from V and 8 bases from J, leaving 23 bases between. Germline V CDR1 and CDR2: LNHNV, YYDKDF (reference sequence). CDR3 size: 18 residues. Filled out from reference TRBV15 and TRBJ1-3, the complete variable domain reads DAMVIQNPRYQVTQFGKPVTLSCSQTLNHNVMYWYQQKSSQAPKLLFHYYDKDFNNEADTPDNFQSRRPNTSFCFLDIRSPGLGDTAMYLCATSRDLLGATSVDTIYFGEGSWLTVV.

In this sample, this clone turned up once. The V call is TRBV5-4, the J call TRBJ2-2; a possible D gene is TRBD2 (6 bases). Trimming took off 2 bases at V and 2 bases at J, with 16 bases between the two ends. This CDR3 region has 17 residues. Germline CDR1 SGHNT, CDR2 YYREEE (reference sequence). CDR3 nucleotide sequence: TGTGCCAGCAGCTTTCTGGGGGGAGGACCAAACACCGGGGAGCTGTTTTTT. Its translation: CASSFLGGGPNTGELFF.

V gene TRBV2 combines with J gene TRBJ1-1; D is uncertain. Deletions cut 5 bases from V and 4 bases from J, with 14 bases between. Looked up from germline, CDR1 is SNHLY and CDR2 is FYNNEI. The CDR3 totals 14 residues. Here the CDR3 DNA reads TGTGCCAGCAGTCCTCTCCGGGGAGGCACTGAAGCTTTCTTT. Translating gives CASSPLRGGTEAFF. Supplemented by reference TRBV2 and TRBJ1-1, the full variable domain reads EPEVTQTPSHQVTQMGQEVILRCVPISNHLYFYWYRQILGQKVEFLVSFYNNEISEKSEIFDDQFSVERPDGSNFTLKIRSTKLEDSAMYFCASSPLRGGTEAFFGQGTRLTVV.

The chain links TRBV29-1 to TRBJ2-2; possible D gene TRBD1, 6 bases. The ends were cut back, 7 bases at V and 4 bases at J, with 13 bases in the middle. Germline V lookup: CDR1 SQVTM, CDR2 ANQGSEA. This CDR3 region has 13 residues. The CDR3 bases are TGCAGCGCCAGGGACATTCTCACCGGGGAGCTGTTTTTT. Translating it yields CSARDILTGELFF.

The rearrangement joins TRBV7-2 to TRBJ2-7; 13 nucleotides match TRBD2. Germline loops: CDR1 SGHTA, CDR2 FQGNSA. The junction had 5 bases not matched to a gene; V was cut back by 1 base and J by 2 bases. This CDR3 spans 17 amino acids. The CDR3 sequence is CASSLGGLAGDPYEQYF. The CDR3 nucleotides read TGTGCCAGCAGCTTAGGAGGACTAGCGGGAGACCCCTACGAGCAGTACTTC. Looking up the rest from reference TRBV7-2 and TRBJ2-7 gives the full variable domain: GAGVSQSPSNKVTEKGKDVELRCDPISGHTALYWYRQSLGQGLEFLIYFQGNSAPDKSGLPSDRFSAERTGGSVSTLTIQRTQQEDSAVYLCASSLGGLAGDPYEQYFGPGTRLTVT.

This clone was recorded only once. The rearrangement joins TRBV28 to TRBJ1-1; 8 bases map to TRBD1. Germline CDR1 MDHEN, CDR2 SYDVKM. This CDR3 region has 13 residues. The junction had 9 bases not matched to a gene; V was cut back by 5 bases and J by 10 bases. CDR3 nucleotides: TGTGCCAGCAGTGGGAACCCGGACAGGGTAGCTTTCTTT. Translated: CASSGNPDRVAFF.

V gene TRBV7-8 combines with J gene TRBJ2-1; 8 bases fit TRBD2. Germline CDR1 is SGHVS and CDR2 is FQNEAQ. The CDR3 loop spans 13 amino acids. With 3 bases clipped from V and 6 bases from J, the junction kept 1 base outside the gene matches. The CDR3: CASSLGLVNEQFF. The CDR3 region has the DNA TGTGCCAGCAGCTTGGGACTAGTCAATGAGCAGTTCTTC.

The V call is TRBV5-1, the J call TRBJ2-2, with TRBD2 matching over 7 bases. The length of the CDR3 is 11 residues. Unmatched junction bases numbered 5, after V lost 5 bases and J lost 13 bases. Germline V gives CDR1 SGHRS, CDR2 YFSETQ. The CDR3, as DNA: TGCGCCAGCAGAGGAGCGGGACCGCTGTTTTTT. Translation gives CASRGAGPLFF.

This clone was detected only a few times. This chain links TRBV7-3 with TRBJ2-1; 12 bases fit TRBD2. The germline gives CDR1 SGHTA, CDR2 FQGTGA. CDR3 length: 15 residues. J lost 6 bases, V lost 5 bases, and 5 bases had no gene match. As DNA, the CDR3 is TGTGCCAGCAGCATGGGACTAGCGGGTGGCAATGAGCAGTTCTTC. This gives the protein CASSMGLAGGNEQFF.